The clone carrying this T cell receptor beta chain was seen a few times. Germline V gene sequence: CDR1 MNHEY, CDR2 SVGEGT. Trimming took 6 bases from V and 2 from J, leaving 15 bases between them. The CDR3 covers 15 residues. This sample is part of a study of T cells in Graves' hyperthyroidism and ophthalmopathy. Diagnostic decisions used clinical symptoms, serum thyroxine and TRAb, thyroid ultrasound and orbital computed tomography. The investigators amplified TCR beta CDR3 regions from RNA transcripts. The HTBI set primed first-round TCR CDR3 RT-PCR. TCRdb redid the calling of the multiplex PCR reads with MiXCR, one entry per CDR3 protein. The table lists around 600,000 distinct CDR3 sequences, 11% to 15% of them singletons.

Sequencing input: blood. This receptor was taken from a woman aged 18-29 years with Graves' ophthalmopathy. The rearrangement joins TRBV6-2 or TRBV6-3 to TRBJ2-3; D may be TRBD2 (5 bases). The CDR3 spells CASSLISGFTDTQYF. CDR3 coding DNA: TGTGCCAGCAGCCTCATTTCGGGATTCACAGATACGCAGTATTTT.